This T cell receptor beta chain originates from a study of tumor and adjacent non-tumor tissue in lung cancer. Study-wide findings and caveats: In normal lung, the top 100 clones were significantly more dominant than in tumor.

Three rounds of nested PCR, following a modified ARM-PCR protocol, produced the TCRbeta library. Each CDR3 protein is one row after TCRdb ran MiXCR on the multiplex PCR reads. The sample yields 60,000 to 65,000 distinct CDR3 sequences, 61% seen once. Concerning this clonotype: Its specificity is unknown. Without the conserved terminal phenylalanine or tryptophan, this CDR3 likely stems from a read error.

Trimming took off 9 bases at V and 0 bases at J, with 9 bases between the two ends. The CDR3 length is 14 residues. RNA was extracted from bulk tissue without any cell sorting. Distant lung tissue was collected more than 3 cm away from the tumor edge. The sequenced material came from distant non-tumor lung tissue. The clonotype originates from a man in his 70s with non-small cell lung cancer. V gene TRBV12-3 or TRBV12-4 combines with J gene TRBJ2-6; no clear D. For the CDR3, the DNA is TGTGCCAGTGGTGGGAACTCTGGGGCCAACGTCCTGACTTTG. Its translation is CASGGNSGANVLTL.